One sample yielded the 8 T cell receptor beta chains listed below, sequenced in a study of T cells after yellow fever vaccination. TCRdb re-derived calls from the 5' RACE reads in MiXCR, one entry per CDR3 protein. This table has 400,000 or so distinct CDR3 sequences, under 20% appearing once. Sequencing was performed on PBMCs, taken before the yellow fever booster vaccination. These receptor sequences come from a young man who received the YFV17D yellow fever vaccine.

V is TRBV20-1 and J is TRBJ1-1; D is ambiguous. This CDR3 comprises 13 residues. The germline V and J ends were trimmed by 6 bases and 3 bases, with 14 bases remaining between them. CDR1 is DFQATT, CDR2 SNEGSKA, per germline (reference sequence). CDR3 in amino acids: CSAPVFEDTEAFF. As DNA, the CDR3 is TGCAGTGCCCCGGTATTCGAGGACACTGAAGCTTTCTTT.

The table lists this clonotype with a few counts. The V gene is TRBV7-2, the J gene TRBJ2-1; D might be TRBD2 (7 bases). Germline V gene sequence: CDR1 SGHTA, CDR2 FQGNSA. The CDR3 has 16 residues. V was trimmed by 6 bases and J by 0 bases, leaving 15 bases between them. The CDR3 reads CASRSRGGSSYNEQFF. The CDR3 DNA is TGTGCCAGCAGGTCAAGGGGGGGGAGCTCCTACAATGAGCAGTTCTTC.

The chain combines TRBV12-3 or TRBV12-4 with TRBJ2-5; 13 bases are a match to TRBD2. CDR3 length: 17 residues. V lost 1 base, J lost 5 bases, and 7 bases stayed unmatched. Written as DNA, the CDR3 is TGTGCCAGCAGTTTAGGACTAGCGGGGGGAGCGACTGAGACCCAGTACTTC. This encodes CASSLGLAGGATETQYF.

V usage is TRBV6-1 and J usage is TRBJ1-4; D ambiguous. CDR1 and CDR2 from the germline V gene are MNHNS and SASEGT. The CDR3 has 10 amino acids. V was trimmed by 6 bases and J by 12 bases, leaving 8 bases between them. The DNA of the CDR3 is TGTGCCAGCAGGGGATGGGAACTGTTTTTT. Translation gives CASRGWELFF.

This chain's CDR3 is CASSHHPGQGNYGYTF. The CDR3 coding sequence is TGTGCCAGCAGCCACCATCCGGGACAGGGGAACTATGGCTACACCTTC. The chain employs TRBV6-6 and TRBJ1-2; 10 positions agree with TRBD1. V shed 6 bases and J 2 bases; nucleotides not matched to a gene: 9. The CDR3 runs 16 residues. The germline gives CDR1 MNHNY, CDR2 SVGAGI (reference sequence).

The chain employs TRBV20-1 and TRBJ1-5, with D unclear. The CDR3 has 13 residues. From germline, CDR1 is DFQATT and CDR2 SNEGSKA (reference sequence). V lost 2 bases and J 3 bases, leaving 8 bases between the germline ends. CDR3 in amino acids: CSARKDANQPQHF. DNA of the CDR3: TGCAGTGCTAGAAAGGACGCCAATCAGCCCCAGCATTTT.

This clonotype was seen a handful of times. The chain has TRBV20-1 and TRBJ1-2, with 7 bases aligning to TRBD1. In germline, CDR1 is DFQATT, CDR2 SNEGSKA (reference sequence). CDR3 length: 15 amino acids. With 0 bases clipped from V and 7 bases from J, the junction kept 11 bases outside the gene matches. Here the CDR3 reads CSAREFKTGRGGYTF. Here the CDR3 DNA reads TGCAGTGCTAGAGAATTTAAGACAGGGAGGGGTGGCTACACCTTC.

This clonotype has more than one count but fewer than ten. The V gene is TRBV12-3 or TRBV12-4, the J gene TRBJ2-2, with 7 bases lining up with TRBD2. V was clipped by 6 bases and J by 5 bases; unmatched bases: 6. The CDR3 covers 14 residues. The CDR3: CASSTLGLTGELFF. CDR3 DNA: TGTGCCAGCAGCACCCTGGGACTAACCGGGGAGCTGTTTTTT.